One and the same sample provided the 16 T cell receptor beta chains below, sequenced in a study of T-cell reconstitution after alpha-beta-depleted transplantation in children. Unique molecular identifiers tagged the TCRbeta library. TCRdb reanalysed the PCR reads using MiXCR and keeps one entry per CDR3 protein. The sample lists about 600,000 distinct CDR3 sequences; 20% to 25% were seen once. Sample: PBMCs, mostly from graft donor cells, taken 360 days after TCRalphabeta/CD19-depleted stem cell transplant. The receptors shown here come from a boy under three years old who had a stem cell transplant for acute myeloid leukemia, so the T cells may come from the graft donor.

This clonotype came up a few times. J is TRBJ1-3 and V is TRBV6-5, with 9 nucleotides matching TRBD1. Germline values: CDR1 MNHEY, CDR2 SVGAGI. The CDR3 is 15 residues long. The junction had 3 bases not matched to a gene; V was cut back by 2 bases and J by 4 bases. In nucleotides, the CDR3 is TGTGCCAGCAGTTACAGCGGACAGGGGGGAAACACCATATATTTT. Translated, it gives CASSYSGQGGNTIYF.

Many counts were recorded for this clonotype. The CDR3 DNA is TGTGCCAGCACCTGGGACAGGGGGTTGGGTCAGCCCCAGCATTTT. Translation: CASTWDRGLGQPQHF. The J gene is TRBJ1-5, the V gene TRBV6-2 or TRBV6-3; the match to TRBD1 covers 11 bases. The CDR3 runs 15 residues. Germline V gives CDR1 MNHEY, CDR2 SVGEGT. Trimming at V came to 7 bases and at J to 6 bases, leaving 8 bases not matched to a gene.

In its sample, this clonotype was seen a few times. The chain carries TRBV6-5 and TRBJ2-2; D call uncertain. The germline CDR1 and CDR2 sequences are MNHEY and SVGAGI. V lost 11 bases and J 0 bases, leaving 13 bases between the germline ends. The CDR3 consists of 14 residues. CDR3 amino acids: CACYAASNTGELFF. CDR3 nucleotide sequence: TGTGCCTGCTATGCGGCGTCGAACACCGGGGAGCTGTTTTTT.

This clonotype was found many times. The chain combines TRBV5-1 with TRBJ2-2, with D possibly being TRBD1 or TRBD2 (6 bases each). Deletions cut 3 bases from V and 0 bases from J, with 15 bases between. The CDR3 covers 17 residues. Germline lookup yields CDR1 SGHRS and CDR2 YFSETQ. In DNA, the CDR3 is TGCGCCAGCAGCTGGAGGGGGTCCCAATCGAACACCGGGGAGCTGTTTTTT. Translation: CASSWRGSQSNTGELFF.

This clonotype has a handful of counts. The rearrangement links TRBV6-5 to TRBJ1-1; TRBD1 is a possible D gene (5 bases). This CDR3 is 17 amino acids long. Trimming took off 3 bases at V and 0 bases at J, with 17 bases between the two ends. CDR1 and CDR2 (germline): MNHEY, SVGAGI. DNA of the CDR3: TGTGCCAGCAGTTATTCTGCGGACCGGGGACTGAACACTGAAGCTTTCTTT. The encoded protein is CASSYSADRGLNTEAFF.

The sample holds a few counts of this clonotype. V and J are TRBV6-5 and TRBJ2-3; 10 bases map to TRBD1. The ends lost 2 bases at V and 5 bases at J; junction bases unmatched: 7. Per germline, CDR1 MNHEY and CDR2 SVGAGI. CDR3 length: 16 amino acids. The CDR3 region is CASSYHQDRGKDTQYF. As DNA, the CDR3 is TGTGCCAGCAGTTACCATCAGGACAGGGGGAAAGATACGCAGTATTTT.

This rearrangement joins TRBV29-1 to TRBJ1-4; D is ambiguous. V shed 7 bases and J shed 3 bases, with 12 bases lying between them. The CDR3 is 13 amino acids. Looked up from germline, CDR1 is SQVTM and CDR2 is ANQGSEA. The DNA for the CDR3 is TGCAGCGCCAAGGACGGACCTAATGAAAAACTGTTTTTT. Its translation: CSAKDGPNEKLFF.

This clonotype was seen only a few times. The chain carries TRBV20-1 and TRBJ2-7, with D hard to call. This CDR3 region has 14 residues. Deletions cut 3 bases from V and 0 bases from J, with 12 bases between. Germline V gives CDR1 DFQATT, CDR2 SNEGSKA (reference sequence). In DNA form, the CDR3 reads TGCAGTGCTAGTGGGGTAAACCCCTCCTACGAGCAGTACTTC. It translates to CSASGVNPSYEQYF.

This clonotype has a handful of counts. The genes are TRBV20-1 and TRBJ1-2; no clear D. CDR1 is DFQATT and CDR2 is SNEGSKA in the germline V gene (reference sequence). The V end lost 3 bases, the J end lost 7 bases, and 15 bases lay between the germline ends. The CDR3 is 13 amino acids. As DNA, the CDR3 is TGCAGTGCTAGGTGGACTGCTAGTGGTGGCTACACCTTC. This gives the protein CSARWTASGGYTF.

This clonotype occurred a few times. V usage is TRBV20-1 and J usage is TRBJ2-1; the match to TRBD2 covers 11 bases. There are 14 residues in the CDR3. Trimming took 6 bases from V and 7 from J; bases not matched to a gene: 8. Germline loops: CDR1 DFQATT, CDR2 SNEGSKA (reference sequence). Here the CDR3 DNA reads TGCAGTGCCGATTCCTTAGCGGGGGGGAATGAGCAGTTCTTC. Translating it yields CSADSLAGGNEQFF.

V and J are TRBV6-1 and TRBJ2-3; maybe TRBD1 (6 bases). The germline gives CDR1 MNHNS, CDR2 SASEGT. The CDR3 is made up of 17 amino acids. V gave up 7 bases and J gave up 0 bases, with 20 bases separating them. In DNA form, the CDR3 reads TGTGCCAGCACCCTCCAGACAACAGGGTTTAGCACAGATACGCAGTATTTT. Translating it yields CASTLQTTGFSTDTQYF.

This chain uses TRBV9 with TRBJ2-7; the D is unclear. Germline V gene sequence: CDR1 SGDLS, CDR2 YYNGEE. The CDR3 spans 14 residues. V lost 3 bases to trimming and J lost 0 bases, with 10 bases between them. Written as DNA, the CDR3 is TGTGCCAGCAGCGCAGGATGGGACTCCTACGAGCAGTACTTC. Amino acids: CASSAGWDSYEQYF.

The rearrangement links TRBV7-7 to TRBJ2-3, with D possibly matching TRBD2 (6 bases). CDR1 and CDR2 (germline): SSHAT, FNYEAQ (reference sequence). CDR3 length: 15 residues. Trimming shortened V by 5 bases and J by 2 bases, and 14 bases separated the two germline ends. This CDR3 reads CASSAGTPLTDTQYF. The CDR3 DNA is TGTGCCAGCAGCGCCGGGACTCCCCTCACAGATACGCAGTATTTT.

This clonotype was counted between two and nine times. The rearrangement links TRBV28 to TRBJ2-7; 7 positions match TRBD1. This CDR3 has 13 residues. V shed 6 bases, J shed 5 bases, and the junction held 7 bases outside the gene matches. From germline, CDR1 is MDHEN and CDR2 SYDVKM. CDR3 sequence: CASRSRQGHEQYV. In nucleotides, the CDR3 is TGTGCCAGCAGGTCAAGACAGGGCCACGAGCAGTACGTC.

Many counts were recorded for this clonotype. The chain carries TRBV6-1 and TRBJ2-3; TRBD2 matches at 10 bases. The CDR3 consists of 15 residues. Looked up from germline, CDR1 is MNHNS and CDR2 is SASEGT. V was clipped by 6 bases and J by 5 bases; unmatched bases: 8. The CDR3 DNA is TGTGCCAGCAGGCCAGCGGGGGGGCCTGGAGATACGCAGTATTTT. Translated, it gives CASRPAGGPGDTQYF.

The CDR3 loop reads CASSLAEAQETQYF. Written as DNA, the CDR3 is TGTGCCAGCAGCCTAGCTGAGGCCCAAGAGACCCAGTACTTC. This rearrangement joins TRBV12-3 or TRBV12-4 to TRBJ2-5, with D maybe TRBD2 (5 bases). The CDR3 spans 14 residues. V was pared by 6 bases and J by 1 base, with 12 bases between.